One and the same sample provided the 30 T cell receptor beta chains below, sequenced in a study of T cell changes during pregnancy in multiple sclerosis. Method: immunoSEQ multiplex PCR; TCRdb's copy keeps in-frame clones and lacks some. The sample contains tens of thousands of clones, roughly 88% of which appear only once. Sequenced material: peripheral blood, taken in the first trimester of pregnancy. These receptors were obtained from a female donor with multiple sclerosis, enrolled in a pregnancy study.

The chain is built from TRBV18 and TRBJ2-7, with D possibly TRBD1 on 5 matching bases. The germline V gene encodes CDR1 KGHSH and CDR2 LQKENI. The CDR3 has 16 residues. The V end was cut by 1 base, the J end by 4 bases, with 17 bases between. CDR3 DNA: TGTGCCAGCTCACCACGGAATCCGGTCAGGGCGTACGAGCAGTACTTC. Translation: CASSPRNPVRAYEQYF.

This clone occurred once. The J gene is TRBJ1-1, the V gene TRBV19, with TRBD1 matching over 8 bases. After removal of 5 bases from V and 2 bases from J, the junction contained 4 bases not matched to a gene. This CDR3 spans 14 amino acids. Germline V gene data show CDR1 as LNHDA and CDR2 as SQIVND (reference sequence). CDR3 amino acids: CASSPGGYNTEAFF. The CDR3 DNA is TGTGCCAGTAGTCCAGGGGGCTATAACACTGAAGCTTTCTTT.

This sequence joins TRBV14 and TRBJ2-7, with D uncertain. CDR1 and CDR2 (germline): SGHDN, FVKESK. The CDR3 extends over 14 amino acids. Trimming removed 4 bases at V and 1 base at J, with 11 bases between. The CDR3 nucleotides are TGTGCCAGCAGCCCATTCGGTGATTCCTACGAGCAGTACTTC. Translating gives CASSPFGDSYEQYF.

This chain uses TRBV18 with TRBJ1-2; 7 bases are shared with TRBD1. The CDR3 loop spans 13 amino acids. Unmatched junction bases numbered 1, after V lost 3 bases and J lost 3 bases. Germline V gene data show CDR1 as KGHSH and CDR2 as LQKENI. DNA of the CDR3: TGTGCCAGCTCACCCGGGACAGACTATGGCTACACCTTC. This codes for CASSPGTDYGYTF.

This clone was detected only once. The rearrangement joins TRBV2 to TRBJ2-1, with 8 bases fitting TRBD1. V gave up 6 bases and J gave up 4 bases; unmatched junction bases: 8. Germline lookup yields CDR1 SNHLY and CDR2 FYNNEI. The CDR3 sequence is 15 residues long. The CDR3 sequence is CASSADRVGYNEQFF. The CDR3 coding sequence is TGTGCCAGCAGCGCGGACAGGGTCGGATACAATGAGCAGTTCTTC.

This rearrangement joins TRBV4-1 to TRBJ2-1, with TRBD2 matching 7 bases. The CDR3 sequence is 17 residues long. From germline, CDR1 is MGHRA and CDR2 YSYEKL. The V and J ends lost 4 bases and 4 bases, in that order; junction bases with no gene match: 13. CDR3 sequence: CASSPSPSGTFYNEQFF. The CDR3 DNA reads TGCGCCAGCAGCCCTTCGCCAAGCGGGACTTTTTACAATGAGCAGTTCTTC.

As DNA, the CDR3 is TGTGCCAGCAGCGTGATGACTAGCGGGAACACAGATACGCAGTATTTT. Translated, it gives CASSVMTSGNTDTQYF. The chain joins TRBV9 to TRBJ2-3; 11 bases match TRBD2. Germline V gene lookup returns CDR1 SGDLS and CDR2 YYNGEE. The CDR3 length is 16 residues. V was clipped by 2 bases and J by 2 bases; unmatched bases: 4.

This clone appeared once. The chain joins TRBV18 to TRBJ1-1, with 7 bases aligning to TRBD1. J gave up 3 bases and V 6 bases, and 4 bases lay outside the gene matches. Germline V lookup: CDR1 KGHSH, CDR2 LQKENI. This CDR3 comprises 13 residues. The CDR3 reads CASSSTGYTEAFF. In nucleotides, the CDR3 is TGTGCCAGCTCGTCGACAGGGTACACTGAAGCTTTCTTT.

The genes are TRBV11-2 and TRBJ2-7; D unresolved. V was shortened by 5 bases and J by 0 bases, with 23 bases between the two germline ends. CDR3 length: 18 residues. Looked up from germline, CDR1 is SGHAT and CDR2 is FQNNGV. The CDR3 is CASSLSRPHAHSSYEQYF. DNA for the CDR3: TGTGCCAGCAGCCTCAGTAGACCACATGCCCACAGCTCCTACGAGCAGTACTTC.

This chain connects TRBV10-1 to TRBJ2-5; the match to TRBD2 covers 11 bases. Germline lookup yields CDR1 WNHNN and CDR2 SYGVQD (reference sequence). The CDR3 consists of 14 residues. Trimming removed 4 bases from V and 5 bases from J; junction bases left unmatched: 3. The CDR3: CASSGTSGSETQYF. The CDR3 DNA reads TGCGCCAGCAGTGGTACTAGCGGGAGTGAGACCCAGTACTTC.

The rearrangement uses TRBV7-9 and TRBJ1-1; D gene unclear. CDR3 size: 13 residues. CDR1 and CDR2 (germline): SEHNR, FQNEAQ (reference sequence). V lost 5 bases and J lost 1, with 8 bases in between. CDR3 sequence reads: CASSNVANTEAFF. DNA of the CDR3: TGTGCCAGCAGCAACGTAGCGAACACTGAAGCTTTCTTT.

About this clone itself: Other DNA sequences in the same sample also yield this CDR3. The rearrangement joins TRBV5-1 to TRBJ2-7, with TRBD1 matching over 8 bases. V was clipped by 4 bases and J by 2 bases; unmatched bases: 5. CDR1 is SGHRS and CDR2 is YFSETQ in the germline V gene. The CDR3 loop spans 14 amino acids. CDR3 sequence: CASSRGQETYEQYF. CDR3 coding DNA: TGCGCCAGCAGCCGGGGACAGGAAACCTACGAGCAGTACTTC.

In its sample, this clone was seen many times. The DNA for the CDR3 is TGCGCCAGCAGTGAGGGACAGGGGTCCCTTAGGGAGACCCAGTACTTC. Translating it yields CASSEGQGSLRETQYF. The V gene is TRBV10-1, the J gene TRBJ2-5; 9 bases map to TRBD1. The germline V gene encodes CDR1 WNHNN and CDR2 SYGVQD (reference sequence). The junction had 9 bases not matched to a gene; V was cut back by 2 bases and J by 5 bases. The CDR3 totals 16 residues.

This sequence joins TRBV29-1 and TRBJ2-3; TRBD1 is a possible D gene (6 bases). Trimming left V 4 bases short and J 5 bases short, with 16 bases between. CDR1 and CDR2 from the germline V gene are SQVTM and ANQGSEA. The CDR3 runs 14 residues. DNA for the CDR3: TGCAGCGTTGTCCCGGGCCCCAGGGGAGATACGCAGTATTTT. This gives the protein CSVVPGPRGDTQYF.

The J gene is TRBJ1-4, the V gene TRBV6-1; D perhaps matches TRBD1 (6 bases). CDR1 and CDR2 (germline): MNHNS, SASEGT. V lost 6 bases and J lost 8, with 10 bases in between. This CDR3 has 12 residues. Written as DNA, the CDR3 is TGTGCCAGCAGACCGGACAGCGAAAAACTGTTTTTT. Protein sequence: CASRPDSEKLFF.

The chain couples TRBV25-1 to TRBJ1-4; no clear D gene. The length of the CDR3 is 13 residues. V was clipped by 8 bases and J by 5 bases, with 12 bases between them. From germline, CDR1 is MGHDK and CDR2 SYGVNS. The CDR3 region is CASGSGWNEKLFF. The CDR3 DNA reads as TGTGCCAGCGGCTCCGGGTGGAATGAAAAACTGTTTTTT. Drawing the rest from reference TRBV25-1 and TRBJ1-4, the complete variable domain is EADIYQTPRYLVIGTGKKITLECSQTMGHDKMYWYQQDPGMELHLIHYSYGVNSTEKGDLSSESTVSRIRTEHFPLTLESARPSHTSQYLCASGSGWNEKLFFGSGTQLSVL.

The rearrangement uses TRBV7-3 and TRBJ2-2; 7 bases agree with TRBD1. The V gene's germline CDR1 is SGHTA and CDR2 FQGTGA. The CDR3 is 15 residues long. Losses at the gene ends were 4 bases for V and 0 bases for J; bases not matched to a gene: 2. CDR3 sequence reads: CASSWDRANTGELFF. CDR3 coding DNA: TGTGCCAGCAGCTGGGACAGAGCGAACACCGGGGAGCTGTTTTTT. Full variable domain (outside the CDR3, taken from reference TRBV7-3 and TRBJ2-2): GAGVSQTPSNKVTEKGKYVELRCDPISGHTALYWYRQSLGQGPEFLIYFQGTGAADDSGLPNDRFFAVRPEGSVSTLKIQRTERGDSAVYLCASSWDRANTGELFFGEGSRLTVL.

The CDR3 protein is CASSLLTGKDRTEAFF. The CDR3 DNA reads TGCGCCAGCAGCTTGCTTACAGGGAAGGATCGCACTGAAGCTTTCTTT. The chain couples TRBV5-1 to TRBJ1-1, with a possible D match to TRBD1 (6 bases). Trimming pared 1 base from V and 4 bases from J, leaving 17 bases between. Germline loops: CDR1 SGHRS, CDR2 YFSETQ. This CDR3 contains 16 residues.

This chain uses TRBV27 with TRBJ2-1, with TRBD1 as a possible D gene (6 bases). V was clipped by 4 bases and J by 7 bases, with 11 bases between them. This CDR3 is built from 13 residues. CDR1 and CDR2 (germline): MNHEY, SMNVEV (reference sequence). The CDR3 spells CASSWSRGNEQFF. The CDR3 bases are TGTGCCAGCAGTTGGTCTAGGGGGAATGAGCAGTTCTTC.

The chain recombines TRBV9 with TRBJ2-5; 8 nucleotides align to TRBD2. Germline lookup yields CDR1 SGDLS and CDR2 YYNGEE. The CDR3 runs 16 residues. The V gene end was trimmed by 0 bases and the J gene end by 5 bases; junction bases not matched to a gene: 9. The CDR3 protein is CASSVASGGIWETQYF. The CDR3 DNA sequence: TGTGCCAGCAGCGTAGCCAGCGGGGGCATTTGGGAGACCCAGTACTTC.

J is TRBJ2-7 and V is TRBV5-1, with D maybe TRBD2 (5 bases). Trimming left V 4 bases short and J 2 bases short, with 16 bases between. Looked up from germline, CDR1 is SGHRS and CDR2 is YFSETQ. The CDR3 has 15 amino acids. CDR3 nucleotides: TGCGCCAGCAGCCTTGAGCTAGCTTCACCCTACGAGCAGTACTTC. It specifies CASSLELASPYEQYF.

This rearrangement joins TRBV5-1 to TRBJ2-5, with 7 bases identical to TRBD2. Germline CDR1 SGHRS, CDR2 YFSETQ. The CDR3 contains 17 residues. After removal of 4 bases from V and 0 bases from J, the junction contained 12 bases not matched to a gene. In nucleotides, the CDR3 is TGCGCCAGCAGCCGCTCAAGGGCAGCGGGGAACCAAGAGACCCAGTACTTC. Its translation is CASSRSRAAGNQETQYF.

This sequence joins TRBV28 and TRBJ2-1; D is possibly TRBD2 (6 bases). The V and J ends lost 3 bases and 8 bases respectively, with 14 bases between them. The CDR3 totals 14 residues. Germline assignment: CDR1 MDHEN and CDR2 SYDVKM. The CDR3 here is CASSLGLGSYEQFF. In DNA, the CDR3 is TGTGCCAGCAGTTTGGGACTCGGGTCCTATGAGCAGTTCTTC. The complete variable domain, with remaining parts taken from reference TRBV28 and TRBJ2-1, reads DVKVTQSSRYLVKRTGEKVFLECVQDMDHENMFWYRQDPGLGLRLIYFSYDVKMKEKGDIPEGYSVSREKKERFSLILESASTNQTSMYLCASSLGLGSYEQFFGPGTRLTVL.

The chain couples TRBV11-2 to TRBJ1-1; a possible D gene is TRBD1 (6 bases). V was shortened by 5 bases and J by 0 bases, with 10 bases between the two germline ends. CDR3 length: 14 amino acids. Germline loops: CDR1 SGHAT, CDR2 FQNNGV. This CDR3 is CASSRGGLNTEAFF. The CDR3 DNA follows: TGTGCCAGCAGCCGAGGGGGTTTGAACACTGAAGCTTTCTTT.

The V gene is TRBV4-1, the J gene TRBJ2-7, with 9 bases that match TRBD2. CDR1 is MGHRA and CDR2 is YSYEKL in the germline V gene. Losses at the gene ends were 0 bases for V and 0 bases for J; bases not matched to a gene: 9. The CDR3 totals 18 residues. The DNA for the CDR3 is TGCGCCAGCAGCCAAGATATAATAGGACTAGCGTACTCCTACGAGCAGTACTTC. Translating it yields CASSQDIIGLAYSYEQYF.

V usage is TRBV4-3 and J usage is TRBJ2-1; TRBD2 is a possible D gene (6 bases). The V and J ends lost 2 bases and 8 bases respectively, with 16 bases between them. Per the germline V gene, CDR1 is LGHNA and CDR2 is YSLEER. CDR3 size: 15 residues. This CDR3 reads CASSQSLAISDEQFF. CDR3 sequence (DNA): TGCGCCAGCAGCCAATCACTAGCCATCAGCGATGAGCAGTTCTTC.

The chain uses TRBV5-4 and TRBJ1-2; TRBD1 matches at 9 bases. The CDR3 totals 18 residues. Germline V gene sequence: CDR1 SGHNT, CDR2 YYREEE (reference sequence). The J segment lost 2 bases and the V segment lost 3 bases, leaving 14 bases of the junction unmatched. CDR3 sequence: CASSSTGGSFVANYGYTF. The DNA for the CDR3 is TGTGCCAGCAGCTCGACAGGGGGTTCATTTGTGGCCAACTATGGCTACACCTTC.

The V call is TRBV28, the J call TRBJ2-2; 11 bases line up with TRBD1. Germline trimming cut 4 bases from V and 5 bases from J; bases unmatched to any gene: 12. Germline-derived CDR1 and CDR2 are MDHEN and SYDVKM. The CDR3 has 18 residues. CDR3 DNA sequence: TGTGCCAGCAGTTCCATACCCCGCGGACAGGGGGCGACCGGGGAGCTGTTTTTT. This gives the protein CASSSIPRGQGATGELFF. Using reference TRBV28 and TRBJ2-2 for the parts outside the CDR3, the full variable domain is DVKVTQSSRYLVKRTGEKVFLECVQDMDHENMFWYRQDPGLGLRLIYFSYDVKMKEKGDIPEGYSVSREKKERFSLILESASTNQTSMYLCASSSIPRGQGATGELFFGEGSRLTVL.

The chain employs TRBV7-8 and TRBJ1-5; D is undetermined. This CDR3 contains 14 residues. V shed 1 base and J shed 3 bases, with 7 bases lying between them. Germline CDR1 and CDR2: SGHVS and FQNEAQ. In nucleotides, the CDR3 is TGTGCCAGCAGCTTAGGACTGAACAATCAGCCCCAGCATTTT. Residues: CASSLGLNNQPQHF.

V is TRBV19 and J is TRBJ1-5, with D possibly matching TRBD1 (5 bases). Germline-derived CDR1 and CDR2 are LNHDA and SQIVND (reference sequence). The length of the CDR3 is 16 residues. V lost 7 bases and J 0 bases, leaving 16 bases between the germline ends. CDR3: CASTPLWDYSNQPQHF. The CDR3 nucleotides read TGTGCCAGTACCCCCCTCTGGGACTATAGCAATCAGCCCCAGCATTTT.